This is a list of T cell receptor beta chains from one sample in a study of Ad26.COV2.S vaccination and SARS-CoV-2 variants. The method was immunoSEQ multiplex PCR; TCRdb's version includes in-frame clones alone and lacks a portion of them. This table holds around 420,000 clones, around 89% found once. The sequencing used peripheral blood, collected in a trial of Ad26.COV2.S vaccine versus placebo. The origin of the receptors is a person between 18 and 60 years old who received the Ad26.COV2.S COVID-19 vaccine or a placebo. The CDR3 runs from the conserved cysteine through the conserved F or W. Each record gives: V gene, D gene, clone size, CDR3 length, J gene, CDR3 DNA, CDR3 protein. D genes are given only for firm matches. Clone size, where shown, is once, few, many, or a class for clones that have expanded.

V gene: TRBV7-2
D gene: TRBD1
clone size: NA
CDR3 length: 17
J gene: TRBJ1-6
CDR3 DNA: TGTGCCAGCAGCTTAGAAGGGACAGGTGCCGCCAATTCACCCCTCCACTTT
CDR3 protein: CASSLEGTGAANSPLHF

V gene: TRBV7-6
D gene: NA
clone size: NA
CDR3 length: 15
J gene: TRBJ2-2
CDR3 DNA: TGTGCCAGCAGCTTAGCGCAGGGGGGCACCGGGGAGCTGTTTTTT
CDR3 protein: CASSLAQGGTGELFF

V gene: TRBV7-6
D gene: TRBD1
clone size: NA
CDR3 length: 18
J gene: TRBJ1-3
CDR3 DNA: TGTGCCAGCAGCCAAGACCCGGGACAGGGGAAGGGTGGAAACACCATATATTTT
CDR3 protein: CASSQDPGQGKGGNTIYF

V gene: TRBV18
D gene: NA
clone size: NA
CDR3 length: 14
J gene: TRBJ1-4
CDR3 DNA: TGTGCCAGCTCACCAGGGCCAGCTAATGAAAAACTGTTTTTT
CDR3 protein: CASSPGPANEKLFF

V gene: TRBV13
D gene: TRBD2
clone size: NA
CDR3 length: 18
J gene: TRBJ2-2
CDR3 DNA: TGTGCCAGCAGCTTGGGACTAGCGGGGGGGCCTGGCACCGGGGAGCTGTTTTTT
CDR3 protein: CASSLGLAGGPGTGELFF

V gene: TRBV5-6
D gene: NA
clone size: NA
CDR3 length: 11
J gene: TRBJ2-7
CDR3 DNA: TGTGCCAGCATCTTAGGAGGCGAGCAGTACTTC
CDR3 protein: CASILGGEQYF

V gene: TRBV29-1
D gene: TRBD2
clone size: once
CDR3 length: 16
J gene: TRBJ2-5
CDR3 DNA: TGCAGCGTTGAAGGGGGCAGAGCGGGACCGATAGAGACCCAGTACTTC
CDR3 protein: CSVEGGRAGPIETQYF

V gene: TRBV9
D gene: TRBD1
clone size: NA
CDR3 length: 15
J gene: TRBJ1-3
CDR3 DNA: TGTGCCAGCAGCGTATCAGGGGGCTCTGGAAACACCATATATTTT
CDR3 protein: CASSVSGGSGNTIYF

V gene: TRBV7-2
D gene: NA
clone size: NA
CDR3 length: 15
J gene: TRBJ1-3
CDR3 DNA: TGTGCCAGCAGCTTCTCGGTCGAGCAGGGAAACACCATATATTTT
CDR3 protein: CASSFSVEQGNTIYF

V gene: TRBV11-3
D gene: NA
clone size: NA
CDR3 length: 13
J gene: TRBJ2-3
CDR3 DNA: TGTGCCCCTGGGCGGGGGCGCCCAGATACGCAGTATTTT
CDR3 protein: CAPGRGRPDTQYF

V gene: TRBV9
D gene: TRBD1
clone size: NA
CDR3 length: 13
J gene: TRBJ2-1
CDR3 DNA: TGTGCCACCGGGACAGGGGGGACGGGGGAGCAGTTCTTC
CDR3 protein: CATGTGGTGEQFF